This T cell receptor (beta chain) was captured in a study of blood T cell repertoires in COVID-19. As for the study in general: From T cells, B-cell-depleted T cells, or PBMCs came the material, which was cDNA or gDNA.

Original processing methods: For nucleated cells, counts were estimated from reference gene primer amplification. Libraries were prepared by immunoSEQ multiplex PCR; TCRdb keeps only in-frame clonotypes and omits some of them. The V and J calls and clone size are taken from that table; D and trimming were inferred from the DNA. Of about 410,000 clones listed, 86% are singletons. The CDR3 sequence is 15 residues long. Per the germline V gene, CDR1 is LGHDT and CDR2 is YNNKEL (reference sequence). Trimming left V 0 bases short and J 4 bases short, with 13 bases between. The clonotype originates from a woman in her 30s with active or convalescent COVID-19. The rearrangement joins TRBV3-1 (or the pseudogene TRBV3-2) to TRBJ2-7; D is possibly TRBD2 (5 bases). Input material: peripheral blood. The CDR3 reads CASSQEPGPGYEQYF. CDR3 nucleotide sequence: TGTGCCAGCAGCCAAGAACCAGGTCCGGGATACGAGCAGTACTTC.